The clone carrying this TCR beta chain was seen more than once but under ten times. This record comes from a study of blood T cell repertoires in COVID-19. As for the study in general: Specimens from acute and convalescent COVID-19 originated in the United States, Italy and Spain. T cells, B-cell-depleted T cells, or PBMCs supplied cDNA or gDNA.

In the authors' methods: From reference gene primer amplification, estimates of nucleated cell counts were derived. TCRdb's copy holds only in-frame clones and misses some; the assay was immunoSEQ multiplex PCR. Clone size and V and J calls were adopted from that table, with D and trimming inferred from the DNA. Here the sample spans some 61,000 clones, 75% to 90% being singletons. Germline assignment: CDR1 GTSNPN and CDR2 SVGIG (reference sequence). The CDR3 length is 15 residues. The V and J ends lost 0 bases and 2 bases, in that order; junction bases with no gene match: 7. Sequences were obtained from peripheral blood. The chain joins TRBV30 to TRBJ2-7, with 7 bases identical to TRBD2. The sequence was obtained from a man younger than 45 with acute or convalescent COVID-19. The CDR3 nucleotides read TGTGCCTGGAGTGTAGCGGCTAGCGGAACCTACGAGCAGTACTTC. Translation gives CAWSVAASGTYEQYF.